The 26 T cell receptor beta chains below come from one sample, sequenced in a study of T cells after yellow fever vaccination. TCRdb reanalysed the 5' RACE reads using MiXCR and keeps one entry per CDR3 protein. The table records over 100,000 distinct CDR3 sequences, 6.5% to 9% of them present only once. Material: CD8+ T cells sorted from PBMCs, obtained 45 days after the yellow fever booster vaccination. The receptor set was obtained from a young man who received the YFV17D yellow fever vaccine.

This clonotype was recorded a few times. The chain joins TRBV7-2 to TRBJ2-5; D gene ambiguous. Trimming took 6 bases from V and 7 from J, leaving 21 bases between them. The CDR3 covers 15 residues. The germline V gene has CDR1 SGHTA and CDR2 FQGNSA. CDR3 nucleotide sequence: TGTGCCAGCAGTACCGTTGGGGAAGGCCCAATGACCCAGTACTTC. The encoded protein is CASSTVGEGPMTQYF.

This clonotype was seen once. One base away lies a much larger clone, so this may be a sequencing read error. The rearrangement uses TRBV6-5 and TRBJ2-1; tentatively, D is TRBD2 (5 bases). CDR3 size: 15 residues. The germline V and J ends were trimmed by 0 bases and 4 bases, with 10 bases remaining between them. CDR1 is MNHEY and CDR2 is SVGAGI in the germline V gene. The CDR3 nucleotides are TGTGCCAGCAGTTACTCAGCGGAGTCTTACAATGAGCAGTTCTTC. This gives the protein CASSYSAESYNEQFF.

Ten or more counts support this clonotype. The chain recombines TRBV3-1 with TRBJ2-7; TRBD2 matches 7 bases. Germline V gives CDR1 LGHDT, CDR2 YNNKEL (reference sequence). V lost 3 bases and J lost 0; bases outside the gene matches: 14. CDR3 length: 18 amino acids. The CDR3 DNA is TGTGCCAGCAGCCAGGGCGCTAGACTAGCTCGAGTCTCCTACGAGCAGTACTTC. Translating gives CASSQGARLARVSYEQYF.

This clonotype was seen ten or more times. The rearrangement links TRBV20-1 to TRBJ2-1, with 14 bases identical to TRBD2. Germline V gene sequence: CDR1 DFQATT, CDR2 SNEGSKA (reference sequence). Trimming cost V 6 bases and J 6 bases; bases outside gene matches: 7. The CDR3 loop spans 15 amino acids. The CDR3 here is CSARPGLAGVNEQFF. CDR3 in DNA: TGCAGTGCCAGACCGGGACTAGCGGGAGTCAATGAGCAGTTCTTC.

The V and J genes are TRBV7-3 and TRBJ2-7, with a tentative D call TRBD1 (6 bases). This CDR3 contains 15 residues. Per the germline V gene, CDR1 is SGHTA and CDR2 is FQGTGA. Trimming took 8 bases from V and 4 from J, leaving 21 bases between them. The CDR3 spells CASPWESLRGYEQYF. CDR3 bases: TGTGCCAGCCCCTGGGAGAGTCTCAGGGGTTACGAGCAGTACTTC. The full variable domain, in which reference TRBV7-3 and TRBJ2-7 provide the parts outside the CDR3, is GAGVSQTPSNKVTEKGKYVELRCDPISGHTALYWYRQSLGQGPEFLIYFQGTGAADDSGLPNDRFFAVRPEGSVSTLKIQRTERGDSAVYLCASPWESLRGYEQYFGPGTRLTVT.

This clonotype was seen at least ten times. The chain combines TRBV11-1 with TRBJ2-5, with D hard to call. The CDR3 is 12 amino acids. Trimming stripped 3 bases from V and 4 bases from J, with 6 bases between. The V gene's germline CDR1 is SGHAT and CDR2 FQDESV (reference sequence). The CDR3 loop reads CASSLTGETQYF. As DNA, the CDR3 is TGTGCCAGCAGCTTGACTGGAGAGACCCAGTACTTC.

The genes are TRBV15 and TRBJ2-1; no definite D call. The CDR3 has 14 amino acids. Germline V gene data show CDR1 as LNHNV and CDR2 as YYDKDF (reference sequence). Trimming took off 10 bases at V and 0 bases at J, with 13 bases between the two ends. Here the CDR3 DNA reads TGTGCCATCACGGTATTCAGCTCCTACAATGAGCAGTTCTTC. Protein product: CAITVFSSYNEQFF.

This clonotype was recorded many times. The CDR3 nucleotides read TGTGCCAGCAGTGAATGGGATGGGGTAACCAAAAACATTCAGTACTTC. The encoded protein is CASSEWDGVTKNIQYF. The chain links TRBV25-1 to TRBJ2-4, with D hard to call. V was shortened by 1 base and J by 2 bases, with 12 bases between the two germline ends. CDR3 length: 16 residues. The germline V gene encodes CDR1 MGHDK and CDR2 SYGVNS.

This clonotype has at least ten counts. This chain joins TRBV12-3 or TRBV12-4 and TRBJ2-5; D might be TRBD1 (5 bases). The CDR3 totals 12 residues. V lost 7 bases, J lost 7 bases, and 13 bases lay in between. The CDR3: CASIQGSGTQYF. For the CDR3, the DNA is TGTGCCAGCATCCAGGGCTCGGGGACCCAGTACTTC.

This clonotype was seen many times. This rearrangement joins TRBV27 to TRBJ2-3; no clear D gene. Trimming left V 5 bases short and J 5 bases short, with 14 bases between. The CDR3 has 14 residues. Germline V gives CDR1 MNHEY, CDR2 SMNVEV (reference sequence). CDR3 in DNA: TGTGCCAGCAGTCCCACCCAGTCAGGAGATACGCAGTATTTT. Encoded protein: CASSPTQSGDTQYF.

The rearrangement joins TRBV27 to TRBJ2-7; D tentatively fits TRBD1 or TRBD2 (5 bases each). Germline V CDR1 and CDR2: MNHEY, SMNVEV (reference sequence). V lost 3 bases and J lost 6, with 12 bases in between. The CDR3 has 13 amino acids. DNA for the CDR3: TGTGCCAGCAGTTTTTTGGGGGTTAGCGAGCAGTACTTC. It specifies CASSFLGVSEQYF.

This clonotype was seen many times. This chain joins TRBV6-1 and TRBJ2-7, with 9 bases aligning to TRBD2. CDR3 size: 14 residues. CDR1 MNHNS and CDR2 SASEGT come from the germline V gene. J gave up 0 bases and V 6 bases, and 3 bases lay outside the gene matches. CDR3 amino acids: CASSLSGSSYEQYF. The CDR3 DNA is TGTGCCAGCAGCCTTAGCGGGAGCTCCTACGAGCAGTACTTC.

In DNA form, the CDR3 reads TGTGCCAGCGACGGACAGAGGGGCAAAAACATTCAGTACTTC. Its translation: CASDGQRGKNIQYF. The rearrangement links TRBV30 to TRBJ2-4; the D gene is possibly TRBD1 (6 bases). This CDR3 region has 14 residues. V lost 8 bases and J 3 bases, leaving 17 bases between the germline ends. Germline loops: CDR1 GTSNPN, CDR2 SVGIG (reference sequence).

Ten or more counts support this clonotype. The CDR3 DNA follows: TGTGCCAGCAGCTTAGAAGACGGGAACAATGAGCAGTTCTTC. Translating gives CASSLEDGNNEQFF. J is TRBJ2-1 and V is TRBV7-6, with a possible D match to TRBD2 (5 bases). This CDR3 contains 14 residues. CDR1 SGHVS and CDR2 FNYEAQ come from the germline V gene. V was clipped by 1 base and J by 5 bases, with 9 bases between them.

This clonotype was seen at least ten times. V and J are TRBV7-3 and TRBJ2-3; 9 bases match TRBD2. Germline trimming cut 5 bases from V and 9 bases from J; bases unmatched to any gene: 15. The CDR3 contains 16 residues. Germline CDR1 is SGHTA and CDR2 is FQGTGA. CDR3 nucleotides: TGTGCCAGCAGCCCTCGGGTAGCGGGAGCTGGGGGGACGCAGTATTTT. It codes for CASSPRVAGAGGTQYF.

This chain uses TRBV27 with TRBJ2-5; 7 bases agree with TRBD1. The CDR3 runs to 14 residues. Germline assignment: CDR1 MNHEY and CDR2 SMNVEV (reference sequence). The V segment lost 9 bases and the J segment 4 bases; nucleotides outside the gene matches: 11. CDR3 region: CASAGGQAPETQYF. The CDR3 DNA reads TGTGCCAGTGCCGGCGGACAGGCCCCAGAGACCCAGTACTTC.

This clonotype occurred a few times. V is TRBV7-9 and J is TRBJ2-1, with 7 nucleotides matching TRBD2. V shed 5 bases, J shed 7 bases, and the junction held 11 bases outside the gene matches. CDR1 SEHNR and CDR2 FQNEAQ come from the germline V gene (reference sequence). This CDR3 is 15 amino acids long. The CDR3: CASSRASGLENEQFF. The CDR3 bases are TGTGCCAGCAGCCGGGCTAGCGGATTGGAAAATGAGCAGTTCTTC.

This clonotype was observed many times. The gene calls are TRBV27 and TRBJ2-5; unclear D gene. The V gene lost 7 bases and the J gene lost 5 bases, with 11 bases spanning the gap. From germline, CDR1 is MNHEY and CDR2 SMNVEV (reference sequence). The CDR3 extends over 12 amino acids. The CDR3 spells CASKTPGETQYF. DNA for the CDR3: TGTGCCAGCAAGACTCCCGGGGAGACCCAGTACTTC.

This clonotype was seen a few times. The chain joins TRBV29-1 to TRBJ1-1, with D possibly matching TRBD1 (5 bases). Germline V gene sequence: CDR1 SQVTM, CDR2 ANQGSEA. The V and J ends lost 6 bases and 2 bases respectively, with 19 bases between them. This CDR3 has 15 amino acids. The chain's CDR3 is CSVGPLGADNTEAFF. The CDR3 DNA sequence: TGCAGCGTCGGGCCTCTTGGGGCCGATAACACTGAAGCTTTCTTT.

This clonotype was detected only a few times. The J gene is TRBJ2-5, the V gene TRBV28, with 10 bases aligning to TRBD2. There are 16 residues in the CDR3. The germline gives CDR1 MDHEN, CDR2 SYDVKM. The V gene end was trimmed by 0 bases and the J gene end by 7 bases; junction bases not matched to a gene: 8. CDR3 nucleotides: TGTGCCAGCAGTTTATGGGGTAGCGGGAGGACGGTGACCCAGTACTTC. Protein product: CASSLWGSGRTVTQYF. Full variable domain (remainder filled in from reference TRBV28 and TRBJ2-5): DVKVTQSSRYLVKRTGEKVFLECVQDMDHENMFWYRQDPGLGLRLIYFSYDVKMKEKGDIPEGYSVSREKKERFSLILESASTNQTSMYLCASSLWGSGRTVTQYFGPGTRLLVL.

At least ten counts were recorded for this clonotype. The chain carries TRBV28 and TRBJ2-7; possible D gene TRBD2, 5 bases. In germline, CDR1 is MDHEN, CDR2 SYDVKM. V lost 3 bases to trimming and J lost 4 bases, with 13 bases between them. The CDR3 has 14 residues. The CDR3 DNA reads TGTGCCAGCAGTTTCTCAGCGGAGTTGTACGAGCAGTACTTC. This codes for CASSFSAELYEQYF.

This clonotype was picked up many times. The chain couples TRBV28 to TRBJ2-7, with 8 nucleotides matching TRBD1. CDR3 length equals 15 residues. Per germline, CDR1 MDHEN and CDR2 SYDVKM. V was pared by 2 bases and J by 1 base, with 4 bases of the junction left unmatched. CDR3 DNA: TGTGCCAGCAGTTTAGGGGACAGGTCGTCCTACGAGCAGTACTTC. Encoded protein: CASSLGDRSSYEQYF.

This clonotype was counted only a few times. A much larger clonotype is one base distant, so this may be a read error. The chain recombines TRBV12-3 or TRBV12-4 with TRBJ2-5; D may correspond to TRBD1 or TRBD2 (5 bases each). The V gene lost 2 bases and the J gene lost 5 bases, with 9 bases spanning the gap. This CDR3 comprises 13 residues. The CDR3 sequence: CASSLPGRETQYF. DNA of the CDR3: TGTGCCAGCAGTTTACCGGGACGGGAGACCCAGTACTTC.

The chain uses TRBV20-1 and TRBJ2-7; D gene unclear. The CDR3 is 15 residues long. The germline CDR1 and CDR2 sequences are DFQATT and SNEGSKA (reference sequence). With 0 bases removed from V and 3 bases from J, the gap between germline ends came to 15 bases. CDR3 loop: CSARDRAGKFYEQYF. The CDR3 nucleotides are TGCAGTGCTAGAGATAGGGCAGGAAAGTTCTACGAGCAGTACTTC.

In this sample, this clonotype turned up many times. The CDR3 reads CASTLRGDIDNEQFF. DNA for the CDR3: TGTGCCAGCACTCTTAGGGGGGACATAGACAATGAGCAGTTCTTC. The rearrangement joins TRBV7-6 to TRBJ2-1, with D tentatively TRBD1 or TRBD2 (6 bases each). Trimming stripped 7 bases from V and 5 bases from J, with 18 bases between. CDR1 and CDR2 (germline): SGHVS, FNYEAQ. The CDR3 has 15 amino acids. Filled out from reference TRBV7-6 and TRBJ2-1, the complete variable domain reads GAGVSQSPRYKVTKRGQDVALRCDPISGHVSLYWYRQALGQGPEFLTYFNYEAQQDKSGLPNDRFSAERPEGSISTLTIQRTEQRDSAMYRCASTLRGDIDNEQFFGPGTRLTVL.

This clonotype occurred many times. This chain joins TRBV15 and TRBJ2-4; possible D gene TRBD1, 5 bases. This CDR3 contains 15 residues. V lost 0 bases, J lost 1 base, and 7 bases lay in between. The germline CDR1 and CDR2 sequences are LNHNV and YYDKDF (reference sequence). In DNA form, the CDR3 reads TGTGCCACCAGCAGAGATCCAGGGGCCAAAAACATTCAGTACTTC. It yields the protein CATSRDPGAKNIQYF.